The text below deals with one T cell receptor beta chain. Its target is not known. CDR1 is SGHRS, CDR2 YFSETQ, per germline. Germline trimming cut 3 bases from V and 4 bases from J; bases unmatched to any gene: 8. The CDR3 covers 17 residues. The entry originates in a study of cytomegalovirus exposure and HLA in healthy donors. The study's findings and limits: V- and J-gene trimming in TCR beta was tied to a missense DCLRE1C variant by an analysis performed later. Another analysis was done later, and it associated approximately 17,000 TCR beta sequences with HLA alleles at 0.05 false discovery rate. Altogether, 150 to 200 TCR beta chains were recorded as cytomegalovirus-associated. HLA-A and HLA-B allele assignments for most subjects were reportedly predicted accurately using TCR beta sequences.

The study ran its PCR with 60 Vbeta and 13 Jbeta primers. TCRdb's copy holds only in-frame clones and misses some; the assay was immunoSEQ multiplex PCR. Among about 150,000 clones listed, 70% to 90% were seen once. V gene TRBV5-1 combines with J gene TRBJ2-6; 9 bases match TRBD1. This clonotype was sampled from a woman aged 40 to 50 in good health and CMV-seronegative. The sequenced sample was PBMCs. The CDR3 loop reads CASSSGQGLFGANVLTF. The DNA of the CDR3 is TGCGCCAGCAGCTCGGGACAGGGACTCTTCGGGGCCAACGTCCTGACTTTC.